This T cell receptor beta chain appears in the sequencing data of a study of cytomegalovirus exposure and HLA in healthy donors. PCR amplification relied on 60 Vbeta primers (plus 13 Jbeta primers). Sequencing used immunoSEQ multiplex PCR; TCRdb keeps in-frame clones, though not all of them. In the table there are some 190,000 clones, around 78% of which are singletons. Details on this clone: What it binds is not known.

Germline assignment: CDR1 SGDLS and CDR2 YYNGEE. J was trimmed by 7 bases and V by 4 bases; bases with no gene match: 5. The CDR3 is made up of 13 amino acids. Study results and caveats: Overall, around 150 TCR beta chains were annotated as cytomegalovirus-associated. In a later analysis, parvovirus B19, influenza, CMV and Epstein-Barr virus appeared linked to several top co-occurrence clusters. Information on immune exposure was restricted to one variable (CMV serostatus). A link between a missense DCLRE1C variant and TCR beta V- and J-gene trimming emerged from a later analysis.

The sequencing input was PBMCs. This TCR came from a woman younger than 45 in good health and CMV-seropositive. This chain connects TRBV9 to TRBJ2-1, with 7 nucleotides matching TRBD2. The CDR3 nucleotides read TGTGCCAGCAGCATTAGACTAGCAAATGAGCAGTTCTTC. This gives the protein CASSIRLANEQFF.